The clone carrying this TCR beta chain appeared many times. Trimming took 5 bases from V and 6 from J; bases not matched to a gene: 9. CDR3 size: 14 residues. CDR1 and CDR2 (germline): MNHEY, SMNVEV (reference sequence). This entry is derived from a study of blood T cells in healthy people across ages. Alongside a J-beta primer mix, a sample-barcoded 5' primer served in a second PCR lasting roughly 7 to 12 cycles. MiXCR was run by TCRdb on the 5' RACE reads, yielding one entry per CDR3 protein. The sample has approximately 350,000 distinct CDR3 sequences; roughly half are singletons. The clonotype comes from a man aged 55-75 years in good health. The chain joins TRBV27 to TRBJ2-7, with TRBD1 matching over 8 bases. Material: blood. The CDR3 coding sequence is TGTGCCAGCAGTCCCTCGACAGGGGCGGTCGAGCAGTACTTC. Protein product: CASSPSTGAVEQYF.